This TCR beta chain emerged from a study of patients and donors after allogeneic stem cell transplantation. Using its own MiXCR run on the RT-PCR reads, TCRdb lists one record per CDR3 protein. The sample yields roughly 150,000 distinct CDR3 sequences, 24% seen once. V dropped 5 bases and J dropped 4 bases, with 11 bases sitting between them. The CDR3 covers 13 residues. Germline V gene data show CDR1 as SGHRS and CDR2 as YFSETQ. The specimen sequenced was blood, either unsorted or a sorted T cell fraction (not recorded which). This chain joins TRBV5-1 and TRBJ2-3, with D unclear. The sequence was collected from a human donor who was either an allogeneic HSCT recipient or a stem cell or donor lymphocyte infusion donor (not recorded which). It is not recorded whose cells these are; they may come from a transplant donor. The CDR3 loop is CASRPKGADTQYF. Written as DNA, the CDR3 is TGCGCCAGCAGGCCAAAGGGTGCAGATACGCAGTATTTT.